What follows is one TCR beta chain and its context. This clonotype came up many times. Its recognized antigen is unknown. No quality values exist for individual bases; no much larger clone is one base distant. Bone marrow was sampled from every patient at the time of active disease. Isolation of bone marrow mononuclear cells was performed by Ficoll-Hypaque density gradient centrifugation. Myeloma plasma cells were removed and CD138-negative cells were obtained by negative selection following labeling with CD138 magnetic microbeads on a MACS separator. Purity of the isolated cells was checked by flow cytometry on an Attune NxT using CD138 antibodies. Total RNA was extracted using TRIzol reagent and was quantified on a NanoDrop spectrophotometer. For each patient, paired RNA-seq and IR-seq were run on the CD138-negative bone marrow sample from that patient. TCR libraries were constructed from approximately 0.4 ug RNA using the Immunoverse kit, and molecular barcoded adaptors covering alpha/delta and beta/gamma chains were employed. The same RNA used for transcriptome sequencing was used for TCR library preparation. Sequencing of the TCR libraries was done on an Illumina HiSeq 4000 with 2 x 150 cycles. Regarding the original processing steps: TCR reads were aligned to human V, D, J and C references and assembled into CDR3 clonotypes with MiXCR, including quality filtering and error correction. The tcR package in R was used to analyze clonotype counts and gene usage diversity. Raw mapping reads were checked after the RNA-seq reads had been mapped by STAR aligner version 2.5.3a onto the human GRCh37 genome. IR-seq fastq files were randomly downsampled with Seqtk 1.3 to test the effect of sequencing depth on detected clonotypes. TCRdb ran its own pipeline on the public reads, namely fastp trimming at Q25 and MiXCR clone calling, and kept in-frame beta chains. One record per CDR3 amino acid sequence lists the most common genes and DNA. TCRdb's processing, not the authors' own work, is the source of the V and J calls. For this sample there are roughly 130,000 distinct CDR3 sequences; over 10% appear just once. The ten largest make up 11% of the sample.

V is pared back by 0 bases and J by 3 bases, with 8 bases lying between the germline termini. The CDR3 spans 13 residues, from the cysteine through the phenylalanine. The retained sequence is limited to the CDR3, 39 bases, with the frame set at the first base. Taken from the germline V gene (reference sequence), the CDR1 and CDR2 loops are DFQATT and SNEGSKA. These data are taken from a study of read filtering for tumor transcriptome and immune sequencing (dated by TCRdb to about 2020). As for the study more broadly: The cohort was composed of roughly 16 male and some 13 female patients, with a mean age of roughly 70 years and an age range of about 45 to 90. By revised international staging, fewer than ten patients were R-ISS I, under 20 were R-ISS II and about 7 were R-ISS III. After DNase treatment, whole-transcriptome libraries were prepared using the TruSeq RNA Access Library Prep Kit. TCR-region mapped reads per sample ranged from about 4 to 11 million with IR-seq versus only roughly 80 to 1273 with RNA-seq. TCR repertoires obtained by targeted immune repertoire sequencing and by bulk whole-transcriptome sequencing performed on the same bone marrow samples were compared. As a main aim, a read-filtering strategy for immune repertoire data was addressed, with the specific question being whether clonotypes supported by a single read should be removed.

Beyond this particular receptor, the publication reports: Compared with RNA-seq, IR-seq captured clonotypes at much higher depth and more reliably, and a smaller IR-seq throughput was enough to identify most shared clonotypes. The sorted CD138-negative fraction was a mixed bone marrow immune population, not purified T cells. In IR-seq, roughly 79% of clonotypes but 3% to 4% of total reads were represented by single-read clonotypes, whereas in RNA-seq, about 76% of clonotypes and approximately 44% of reads were represented by single-read clonotypes. When single-read clonotypes were removed, the proportions of shared clonotypes in IR-seq and RNA-seq correlated more strongly.

The clonotype originates from a donor aged 40 or older with multiple myeloma. Recombination connected TRBV20-1 to TRBJ1-2; the D segment could be TRBD1, given 6 matching bases. Sample: a population of CD138-negative cells sorted from bone marrow. Per the publication, the cell subset or site label means: bone marrow mononuclear cells depleted of CD138+ plasma/myeloma cells by negative magnetic selection. The bases read TGCAGTGCTAGAGATCAGGGGTACTATGGCTACACCTTC. This is translated as CSARDQGYYGYTF.